The clone carrying this T cell receptor (beta chain) was seen at least ten times. Its antigen is unknown. The data are from a study of identical twins. Notes on the study in general: Fewer insertions characterized abundant cord blood beta clonotypes, whereas memory repertoires showed none. The analysis was cross-sectional rather than longitudinal within donors.

This CDR3 has 20 amino acids. Germline V gives CDR1 MNHEY, CDR2 SVGEGT. V gave up 4 bases and J gave up 7 bases; unmatched junction bases: 16. A template switching step contributed a universal primer site, while unique molecular identifiers were present in the cDNA. Using its own MiXCR run on the 5' RACE reads, TCRdb lists one record per CDR3 protein. This table has roughly 710,000 distinct CDR3 sequences, 5.5% to 7.5% appearing once. V is TRBV6-2 or TRBV6-3 and J is TRBJ2-1; 16 nucleotides align to TRBD2. The sequencing sample was made of naive T cells sorted from blood. The clonotype originates from a man between 18 and 29 years old in good health. CDR3 amino acids: CASSSTGTSGRALLRNEQFF. CDR3 nucleotides: TGTGCCAGCAGTTCGACGGGGACTAGCGGGAGGGCCTTGTTGAGAAATGAGCAGTTCTTC.